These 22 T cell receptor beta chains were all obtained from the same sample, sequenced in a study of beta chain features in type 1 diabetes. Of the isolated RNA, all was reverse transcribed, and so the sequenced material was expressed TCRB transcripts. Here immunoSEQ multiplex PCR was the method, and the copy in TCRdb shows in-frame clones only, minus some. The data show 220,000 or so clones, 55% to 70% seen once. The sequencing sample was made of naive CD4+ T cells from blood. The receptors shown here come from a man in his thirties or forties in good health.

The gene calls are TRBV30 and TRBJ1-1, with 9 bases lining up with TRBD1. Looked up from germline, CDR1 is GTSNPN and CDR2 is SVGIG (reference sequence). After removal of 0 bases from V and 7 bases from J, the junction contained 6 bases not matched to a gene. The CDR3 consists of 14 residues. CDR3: CAWSVQGAWGEAFF. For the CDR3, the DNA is TGTGCCTGGAGTGTACAGGGGGCTTGGGGTGAAGCTTTCTTT.

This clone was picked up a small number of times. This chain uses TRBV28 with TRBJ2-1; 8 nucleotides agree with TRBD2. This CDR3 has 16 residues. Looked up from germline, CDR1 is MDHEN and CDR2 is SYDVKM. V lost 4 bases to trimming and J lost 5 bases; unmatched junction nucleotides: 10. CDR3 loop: CASSSPGGLRNNEQFF. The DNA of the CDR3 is TGTGCCAGCAGTTCCCCGGGGGGGTTGAGGAACAATGAGCAGTTCTTC.

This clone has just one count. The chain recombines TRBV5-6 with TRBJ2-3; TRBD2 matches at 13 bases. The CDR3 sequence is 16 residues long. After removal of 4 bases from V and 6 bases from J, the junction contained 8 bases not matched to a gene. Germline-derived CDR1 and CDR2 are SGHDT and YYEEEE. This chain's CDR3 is CASSPGLAGAWDTQYF. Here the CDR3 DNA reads TGTGCCAGCAGCCCCGGACTAGCGGGAGCATGGGATACGCAGTATTTT.

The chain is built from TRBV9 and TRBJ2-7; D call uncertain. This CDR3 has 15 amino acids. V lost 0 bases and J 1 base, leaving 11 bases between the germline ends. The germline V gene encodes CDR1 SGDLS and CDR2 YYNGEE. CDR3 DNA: TGTGCCAGCAGCGTAGAAAACCTGGATTCCTACGAGCAGTACTTC. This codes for CASSVENLDSYEQYF.

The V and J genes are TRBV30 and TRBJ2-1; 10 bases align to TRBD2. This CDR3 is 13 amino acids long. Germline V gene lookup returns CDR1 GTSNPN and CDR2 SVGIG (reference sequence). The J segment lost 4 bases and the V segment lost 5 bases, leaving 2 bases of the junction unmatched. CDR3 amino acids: CAWLAGGYNEQFF. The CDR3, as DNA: TGTGCCTGGTTAGCGGGAGGTTACAATGAGCAGTTCTTC.

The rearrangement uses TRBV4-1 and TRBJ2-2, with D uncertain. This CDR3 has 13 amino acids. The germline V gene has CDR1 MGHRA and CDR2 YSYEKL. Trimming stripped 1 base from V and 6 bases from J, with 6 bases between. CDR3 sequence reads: CASSQGPPGELFF. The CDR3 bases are TGCGCCAGCAGCCAAGGACCTCCCGGGGAGCTGTTTTTT.

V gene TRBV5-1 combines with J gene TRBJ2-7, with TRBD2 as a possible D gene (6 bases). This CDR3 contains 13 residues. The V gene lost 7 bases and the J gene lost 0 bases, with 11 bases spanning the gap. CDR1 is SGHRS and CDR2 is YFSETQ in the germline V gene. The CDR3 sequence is CASSSGSSYEQYF. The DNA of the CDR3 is TGCGCCAGCTCCAGCGGGTCCTCCTACGAGCAGTACTTC. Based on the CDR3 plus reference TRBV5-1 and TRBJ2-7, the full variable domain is KAGVTQTPRYLIKTRGQQVTLSCSPISGHRSVSWYQQTPGQGLQFLFEYFSETQRNKGNFPGRFSGRQFSNSRSEMNVSTLELGDSALYLCASSSGSSYEQYFGPGTRLTVT.

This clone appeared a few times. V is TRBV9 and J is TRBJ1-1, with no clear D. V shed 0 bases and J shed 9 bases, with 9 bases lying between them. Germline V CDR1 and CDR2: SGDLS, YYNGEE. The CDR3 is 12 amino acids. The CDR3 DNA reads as TGTGCCAGCAGCGTAGTCGAGAACCAAGCTTTCTTT. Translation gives CASSVVENQAFF.

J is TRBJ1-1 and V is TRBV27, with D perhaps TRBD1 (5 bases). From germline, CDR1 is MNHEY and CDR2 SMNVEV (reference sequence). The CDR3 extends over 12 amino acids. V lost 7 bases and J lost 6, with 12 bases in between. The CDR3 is CASTVGQAEAFF. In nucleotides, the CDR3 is TGTGCCAGCACCGTTGGACAAGCTGAAGCTTTCTTT.

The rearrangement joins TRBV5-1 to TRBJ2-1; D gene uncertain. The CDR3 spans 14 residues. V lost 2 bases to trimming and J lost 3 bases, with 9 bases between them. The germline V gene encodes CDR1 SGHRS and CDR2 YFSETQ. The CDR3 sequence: CASSFGQNYNEQFF. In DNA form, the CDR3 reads TGCGCCAGCAGCTTTGGCCAGAACTACAATGAGCAGTTCTTC.

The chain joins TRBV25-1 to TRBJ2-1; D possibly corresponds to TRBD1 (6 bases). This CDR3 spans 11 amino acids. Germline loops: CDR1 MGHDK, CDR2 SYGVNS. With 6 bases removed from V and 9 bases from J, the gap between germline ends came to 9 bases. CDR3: CASSRGSEQFF. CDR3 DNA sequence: TGTGCCAGCAGCAGGGGATCTGAGCAGTTCTTC.

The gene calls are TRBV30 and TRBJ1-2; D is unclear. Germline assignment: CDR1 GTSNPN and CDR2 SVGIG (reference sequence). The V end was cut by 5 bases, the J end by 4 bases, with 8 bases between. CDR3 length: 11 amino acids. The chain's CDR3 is CAWDPPYGYTF. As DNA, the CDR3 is TGTGCCTGGGACCCGCCCTATGGCTACACCTTC.

As DNA, the CDR3 is TGTGCCAGCAGCCAGAGGACAGGCGGGAACACCGGGGAGCTGTTTTTT. Translation: CASSQRTGGNTGELFF. The V call is TRBV7-9, the J call TRBJ2-2; 7 bases agree with TRBD1. V lost 5 bases to trimming and J lost 1 base; unmatched junction nucleotides: 7. Germline lookup yields CDR1 SEHNR and CDR2 FQNEAQ (reference sequence). This CDR3 is 16 amino acids long. Filled out from reference TRBV7-9 and TRBJ2-2, the complete variable domain reads DTGVSQNPRHKITKRGQNVTFRCDPISEHNRLYWYRQTLGQGPEFLTYFQNEAQLEKSRLLSDRFSAERPKGSFSTLEIQRTEQGDSAMYLCASSQRTGGNTGELFFGEGSRLTVL.

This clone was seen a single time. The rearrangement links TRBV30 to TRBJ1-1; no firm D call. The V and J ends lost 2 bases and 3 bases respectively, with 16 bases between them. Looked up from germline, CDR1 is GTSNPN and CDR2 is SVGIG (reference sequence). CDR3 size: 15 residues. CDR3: CAWSLRPLADTEAFF. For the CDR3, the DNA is TGTGCCTGGAGTTTACGGCCCTTGGCGGACACTGAAGCTTTCTTT.

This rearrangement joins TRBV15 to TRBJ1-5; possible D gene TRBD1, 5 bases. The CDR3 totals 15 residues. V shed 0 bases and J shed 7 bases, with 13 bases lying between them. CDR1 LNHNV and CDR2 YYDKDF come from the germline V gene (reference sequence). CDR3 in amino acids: CATSRELAGIQPQHF. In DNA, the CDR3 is TGTGCCACCAGCAGAGAGTTGGCAGGGATACAGCCCCAGCATTTT. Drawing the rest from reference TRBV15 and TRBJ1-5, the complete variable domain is DAMVIQNPRYQVTQFGKPVTLSCSQTLNHNVMYWYQQKSSQAPKLLFHYYDKDFNNEADTPDNFQSRRPNTSFCFLDIRSPGLGDTAMYLCATSRELAGIQPQHFGDGTRLSIL.

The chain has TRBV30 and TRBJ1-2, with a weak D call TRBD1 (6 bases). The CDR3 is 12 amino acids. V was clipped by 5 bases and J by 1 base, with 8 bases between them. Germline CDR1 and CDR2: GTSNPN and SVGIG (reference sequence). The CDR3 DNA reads TGTGCCTGGGTGGACAGTAACTATGGCTACACCTTC. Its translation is CAWVDSNYGYTF.

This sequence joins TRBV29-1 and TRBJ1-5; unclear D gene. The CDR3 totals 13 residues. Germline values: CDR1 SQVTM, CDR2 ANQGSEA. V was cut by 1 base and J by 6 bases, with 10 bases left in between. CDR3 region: CSVEVLGGQPQHF. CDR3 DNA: TGCAGCGTTGAAGTATTGGGAGGTCAGCCCCAGCATTTT.

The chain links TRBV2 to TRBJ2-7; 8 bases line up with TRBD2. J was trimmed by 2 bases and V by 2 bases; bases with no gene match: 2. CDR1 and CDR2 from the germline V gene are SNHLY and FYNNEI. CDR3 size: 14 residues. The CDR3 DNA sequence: TGTGCCAGCAGTGAACGGGAGGGAACCTACGAGCAGTACTTC. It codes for CASSEREGTYEQYF.

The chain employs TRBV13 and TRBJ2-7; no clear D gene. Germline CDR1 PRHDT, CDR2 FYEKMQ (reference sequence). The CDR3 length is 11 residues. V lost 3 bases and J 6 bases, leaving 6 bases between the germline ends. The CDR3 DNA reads TGTGCCAGCAGCTTGGTGGGCGAGCAGTACTTC. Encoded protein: CASSLVGEQYF.

The CDR3 protein is CSARTGSYGYTF. In DNA, the CDR3 is TGCAGCGCAAGGACAGGCTCCTATGGCTACACCTTC. The chain employs TRBV29-1 and TRBJ1-2, with TRBD1 matching over 7 bases. CDR1 is SQVTM and CDR2 is ANQGSEA in the germline V gene. This CDR3 has 12 residues. The junction had 6 bases not matched to a gene; V was cut back by 7 bases and J by 4 bases. The full variable domain, in which reference TRBV29-1 and TRBJ1-2 provide the parts outside the CDR3, is SAVISQKPSRDICQRGTSLTIQCQVDSQVTMMFWYRQQPGQSLTLIATANQGSEATYESGFVIDKFPISRPNLTFSTLTVSNMSPEDSSIYLCSARTGSYGYTFGSGTRLTVV.

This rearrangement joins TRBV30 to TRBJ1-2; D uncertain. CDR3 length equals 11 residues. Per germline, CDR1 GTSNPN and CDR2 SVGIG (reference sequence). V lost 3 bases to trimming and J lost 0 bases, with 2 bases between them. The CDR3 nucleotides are TGTGCCTGGAGCACTAACTATGGCTACACCTTC. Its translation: CAWSTNYGYTF.

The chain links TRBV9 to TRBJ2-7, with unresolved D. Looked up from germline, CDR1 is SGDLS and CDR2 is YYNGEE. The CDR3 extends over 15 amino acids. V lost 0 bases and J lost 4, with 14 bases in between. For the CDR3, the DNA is TGTGCCAGCAGCGTAGACGGAAGCGCTGAATACGAGCAGTACTTC. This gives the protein CASSVDGSAEYEQYF. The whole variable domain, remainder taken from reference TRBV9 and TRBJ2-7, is DSGVTQTPKHLITATGQRVTLRCSPRSGDLSVYWYQQSLDQGLQFLIQYYNGEERAKGNILERFSAQQFPDLHSELNLSSLELGDSALYFCASSVDGSAEYEQYFGPGTRLTVT.